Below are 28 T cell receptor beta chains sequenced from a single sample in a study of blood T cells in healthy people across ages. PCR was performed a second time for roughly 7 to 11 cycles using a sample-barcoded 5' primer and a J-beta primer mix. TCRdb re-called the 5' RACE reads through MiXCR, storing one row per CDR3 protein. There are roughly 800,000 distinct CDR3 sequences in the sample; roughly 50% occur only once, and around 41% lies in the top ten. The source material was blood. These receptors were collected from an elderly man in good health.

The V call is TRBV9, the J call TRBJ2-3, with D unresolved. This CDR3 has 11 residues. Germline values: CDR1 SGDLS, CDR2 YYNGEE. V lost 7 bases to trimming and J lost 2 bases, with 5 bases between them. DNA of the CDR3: TGTGCCAGCGGGTACACAGATACGCAGTATTTT. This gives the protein CASGYTDTQYF. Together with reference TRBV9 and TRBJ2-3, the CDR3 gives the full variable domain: DSGVTQTPKHLITATGQRVTLRCSPRSGDLSVYWYQQSLDQGLQFLIQYYNGEERAKGNILERFSAQQFPDLHSELNLSSLELGDSALYFCASGYTDTQYFGPGTRLTVL.

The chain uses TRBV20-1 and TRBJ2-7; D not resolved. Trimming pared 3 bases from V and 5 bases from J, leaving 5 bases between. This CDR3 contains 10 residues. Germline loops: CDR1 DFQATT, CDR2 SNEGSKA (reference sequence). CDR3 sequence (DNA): TGCAGTGCTAGGCGCGACGAGCAGTACTTC. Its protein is CSARRDEQYF.

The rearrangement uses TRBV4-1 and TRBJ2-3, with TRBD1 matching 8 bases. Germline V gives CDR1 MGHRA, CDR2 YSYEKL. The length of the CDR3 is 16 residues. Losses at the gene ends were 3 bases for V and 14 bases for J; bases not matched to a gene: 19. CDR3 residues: CASSHLYRQGHRYAYF. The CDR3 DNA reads TGCGCCAGCAGCCACCTCTATAGACAGGGGCACAGATACGCGTATTTT.

In DNA form, the CDR3 reads TGTGCCAGCAGCCTGAGCCCCCGGGGAGCGACCTACAATGAGCAGTTCTTC. This sequence encodes CASSLSPRGATYNEQFF. V gene TRBV7-8 combines with J gene TRBJ2-1, with D possibly being TRBD2 (5 bases). CDR1 is SGHVS and CDR2 is FQNEAQ in the germline V gene. The CDR3 is made up of 17 amino acids. Trimming left V 5 bases short and J 2 bases short, with 19 bases between. Together with reference TRBV7-8 and TRBJ2-1, the CDR3 gives the full variable domain: GAGVSQSPRYKVAKRGQDVALRCDPISGHVSLFWYQQALGQGPEFLTYFQNEAQLDKSGLPSDRFFAERPEGSVSTLKIQRTQQEDSAVYLCASSLSPRGATYNEQFFGPGTRLTVL.

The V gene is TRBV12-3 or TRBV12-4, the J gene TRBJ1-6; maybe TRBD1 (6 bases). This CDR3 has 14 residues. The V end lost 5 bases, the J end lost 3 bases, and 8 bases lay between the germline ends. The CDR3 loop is CASSATGYNSPLHF. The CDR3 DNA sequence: TGTGCCAGCAGTGCGACAGGCTATAATTCACCCCTCCACTTT.

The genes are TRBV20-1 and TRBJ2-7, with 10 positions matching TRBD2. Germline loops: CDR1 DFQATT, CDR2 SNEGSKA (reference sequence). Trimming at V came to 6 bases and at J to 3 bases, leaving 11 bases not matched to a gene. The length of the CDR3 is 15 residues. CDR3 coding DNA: TGCAGTGCCCTCAACCTAGCGGGAGTATTCTACGAGCAGTACTTC. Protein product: CSALNLAGVFYEQYF.

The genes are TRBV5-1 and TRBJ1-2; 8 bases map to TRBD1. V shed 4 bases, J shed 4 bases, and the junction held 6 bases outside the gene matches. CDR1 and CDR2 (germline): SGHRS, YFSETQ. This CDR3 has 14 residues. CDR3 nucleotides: TGCGCCAGCAGCACCCAGGACAGGGCCTATGGCTACACCTTC. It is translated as CASSTQDRAYGYTF.

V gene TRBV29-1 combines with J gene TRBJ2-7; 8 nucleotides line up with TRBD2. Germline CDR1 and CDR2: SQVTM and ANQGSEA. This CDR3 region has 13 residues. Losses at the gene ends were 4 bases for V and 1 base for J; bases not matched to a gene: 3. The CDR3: CSVGTSFSYEQYF. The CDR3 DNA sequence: TGCAGCGTTGGGACTAGCTTTTCCTACGAGCAGTACTTC.

Here the CDR3 reads CASSPNLPGKYNEQFF. In DNA, the CDR3 is TGTGCCAGCTCCCCAAACCTTCCGGGAAAGTACAATGAGCAGTTCTTC. The rearrangement joins TRBV18 to TRBJ2-1; tentatively, D is TRBD2 (5 bases). Trimming cost V 6 bases and J 4 bases, with 19 bases left between them. Germline lookup yields CDR1 KGHSH and CDR2 LQKENI. The length of the CDR3 is 16 residues.

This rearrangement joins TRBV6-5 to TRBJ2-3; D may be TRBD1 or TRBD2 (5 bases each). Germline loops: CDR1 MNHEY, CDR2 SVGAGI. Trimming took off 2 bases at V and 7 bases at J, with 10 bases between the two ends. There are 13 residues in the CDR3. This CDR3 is CASSYPGGNTQYF. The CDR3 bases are TGTGCCAGCAGTTACCCTGGGGGAAATACGCAGTATTTT.

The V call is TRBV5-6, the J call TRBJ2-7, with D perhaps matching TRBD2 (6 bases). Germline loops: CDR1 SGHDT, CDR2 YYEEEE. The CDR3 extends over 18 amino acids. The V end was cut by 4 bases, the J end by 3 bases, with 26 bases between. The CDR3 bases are TGTGCCAGCAGCCCTAATAGGATTACACCCGGGGACTTCTACGAGCAGTACTTC. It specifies CASSPNRITPGDFYEQYF.

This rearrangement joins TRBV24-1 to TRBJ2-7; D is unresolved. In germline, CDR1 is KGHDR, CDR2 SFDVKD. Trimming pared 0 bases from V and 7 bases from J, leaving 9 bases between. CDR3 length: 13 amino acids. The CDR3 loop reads CATSDLPWEEQYF. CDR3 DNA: TGTGCCACCAGTGATTTGCCGTGGGAAGAGCAGTACTTC.

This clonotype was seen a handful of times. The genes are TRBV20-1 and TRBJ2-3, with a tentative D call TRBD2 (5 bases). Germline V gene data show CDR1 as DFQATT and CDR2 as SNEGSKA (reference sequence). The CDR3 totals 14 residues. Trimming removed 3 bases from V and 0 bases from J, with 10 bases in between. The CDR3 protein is CSASLLGSTDTQYF. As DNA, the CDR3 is TGCAGTGCTAGCCTACTAGGGAGCACAGATACGCAGTATTTT.

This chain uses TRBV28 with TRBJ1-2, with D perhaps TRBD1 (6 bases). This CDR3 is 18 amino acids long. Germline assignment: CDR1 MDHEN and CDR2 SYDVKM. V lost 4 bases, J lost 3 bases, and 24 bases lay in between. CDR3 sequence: CASSSPATALRTDYGYTF. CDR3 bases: TGTGCCAGCAGTTCCCCCGCGACGGCCCTCCGGACAGACTATGGCTACACCTTC.

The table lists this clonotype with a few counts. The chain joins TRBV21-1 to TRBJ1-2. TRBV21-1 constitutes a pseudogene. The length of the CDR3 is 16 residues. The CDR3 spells CASGLGGHSFYGGYTF. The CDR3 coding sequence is TGTGCCAGCGGCCTTGGAGGACACTCGTTTTACGGTGGCTACACCTTC.

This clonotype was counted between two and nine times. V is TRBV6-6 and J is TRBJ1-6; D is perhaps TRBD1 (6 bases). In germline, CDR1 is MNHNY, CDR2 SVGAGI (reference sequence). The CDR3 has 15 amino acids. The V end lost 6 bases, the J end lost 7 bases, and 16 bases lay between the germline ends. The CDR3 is CASSDGQLVNSPLHF. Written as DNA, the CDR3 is TGTGCCAGCAGCGACGGACAGCTCGTCAATTCACCCCTCCACTTT.

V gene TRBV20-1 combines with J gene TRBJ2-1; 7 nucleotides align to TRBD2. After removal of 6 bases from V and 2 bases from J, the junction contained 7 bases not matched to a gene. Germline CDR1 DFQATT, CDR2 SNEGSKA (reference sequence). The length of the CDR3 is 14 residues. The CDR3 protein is CSARGGATYNEQFF. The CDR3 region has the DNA TGCAGTGCGCGGGGAGGGGCCACCTACAATGAGCAGTTCTTC.

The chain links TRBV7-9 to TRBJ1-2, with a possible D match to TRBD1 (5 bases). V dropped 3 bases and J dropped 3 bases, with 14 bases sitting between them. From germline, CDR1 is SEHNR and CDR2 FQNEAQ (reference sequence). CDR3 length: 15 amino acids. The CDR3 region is CASSFPRAGDYGYTF. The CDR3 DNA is TGTGCCAGCAGCTTCCCCAGGGCTGGGGACTATGGCTACACCTTC.

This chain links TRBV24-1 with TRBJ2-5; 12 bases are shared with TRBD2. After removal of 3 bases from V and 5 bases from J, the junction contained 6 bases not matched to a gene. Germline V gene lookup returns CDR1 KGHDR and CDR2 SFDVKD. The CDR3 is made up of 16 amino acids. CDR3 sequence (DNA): TGTGCCACCAGTGATCCTAGCGGGAGGGCCCGGGAGACCCAGTACTTC. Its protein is CATSDPSGRARETQYF.

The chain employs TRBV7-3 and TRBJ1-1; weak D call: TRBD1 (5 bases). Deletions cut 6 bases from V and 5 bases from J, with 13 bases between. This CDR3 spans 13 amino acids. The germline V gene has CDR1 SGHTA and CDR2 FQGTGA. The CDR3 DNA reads TGTGCCAGCAGTTCGGAGGGGATAACTGAAGCTTTCTTT. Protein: CASSSEGITEAFF.

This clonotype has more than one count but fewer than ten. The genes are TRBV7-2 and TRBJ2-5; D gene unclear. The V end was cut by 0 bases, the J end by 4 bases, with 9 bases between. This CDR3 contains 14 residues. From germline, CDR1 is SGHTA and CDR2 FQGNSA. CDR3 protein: CASSLAVLRETQYF. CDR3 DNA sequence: TGTGCCAGCAGCTTAGCCGTTTTACGAGAGACCCAGTACTTC.

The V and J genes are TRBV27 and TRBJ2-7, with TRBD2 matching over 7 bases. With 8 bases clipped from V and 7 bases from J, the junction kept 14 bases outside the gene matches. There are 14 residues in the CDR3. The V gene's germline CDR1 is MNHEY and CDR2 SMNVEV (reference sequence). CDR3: CASGEGGIRNEQYF. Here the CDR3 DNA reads TGTGCCAGCGGGGAGGGCGGGATTAGGAATGAGCAGTACTTC.

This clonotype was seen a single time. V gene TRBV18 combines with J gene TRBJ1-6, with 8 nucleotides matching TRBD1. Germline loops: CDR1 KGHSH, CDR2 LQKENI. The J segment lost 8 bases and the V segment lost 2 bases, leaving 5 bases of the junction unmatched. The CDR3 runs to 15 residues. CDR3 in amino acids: CASSPDRGGDSPLHF. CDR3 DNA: TGTGCCAGCTCACCAGACAGGGGAGGGGATTCACCCCTCCACTTT.

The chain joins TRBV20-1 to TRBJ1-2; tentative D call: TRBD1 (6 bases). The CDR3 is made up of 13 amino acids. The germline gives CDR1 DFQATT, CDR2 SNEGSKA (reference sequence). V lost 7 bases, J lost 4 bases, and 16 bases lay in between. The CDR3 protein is CSVRRTEVYGYTF. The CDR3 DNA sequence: TGCAGTGTACGGAGGACAGAAGTCTATGGCTACACCTTC.

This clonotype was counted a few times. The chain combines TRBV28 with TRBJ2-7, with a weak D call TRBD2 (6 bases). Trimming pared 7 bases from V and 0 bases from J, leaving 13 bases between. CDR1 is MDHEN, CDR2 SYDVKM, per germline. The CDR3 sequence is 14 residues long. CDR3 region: CASIPGGISYEQYF. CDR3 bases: TGTGCCAGCATACCCGGCGGGATCTCCTACGAGCAGTACTTC.

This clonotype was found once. This CDR3 reads CATSDPSGLSSYNEQFF. The DNA of the CDR3 is TGTGCCACCAGTGATCCTAGCGGCCTCAGCTCCTACAATGAGCAGTTCTTC. The chain joins TRBV24-1 to TRBJ2-1; 7 nucleotides line up with TRBD2. This CDR3 spans 17 amino acids. The junction had 7 bases not matched to a gene; V was cut back by 3 bases and J by 0 bases. CDR1 is KGHDR and CDR2 is SFDVKD in the germline V gene.

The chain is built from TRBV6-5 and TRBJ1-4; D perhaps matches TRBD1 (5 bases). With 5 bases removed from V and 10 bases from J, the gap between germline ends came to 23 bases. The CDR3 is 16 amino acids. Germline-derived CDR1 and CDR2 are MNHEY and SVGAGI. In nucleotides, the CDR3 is TGTGCCAGCAGTCTAAGACGGACCGGGACGGCAGGAAAACTGTTTTTT. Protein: CASSLRRTGTAGKLFF.

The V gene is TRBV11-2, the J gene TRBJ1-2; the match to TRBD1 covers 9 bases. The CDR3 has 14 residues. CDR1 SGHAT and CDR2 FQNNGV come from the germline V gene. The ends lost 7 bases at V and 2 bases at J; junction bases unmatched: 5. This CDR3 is CASTRDRVNYGYTF. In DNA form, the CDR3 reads TGTGCCAGCACCCGGGACAGGGTGAACTATGGCTACACCTTC.